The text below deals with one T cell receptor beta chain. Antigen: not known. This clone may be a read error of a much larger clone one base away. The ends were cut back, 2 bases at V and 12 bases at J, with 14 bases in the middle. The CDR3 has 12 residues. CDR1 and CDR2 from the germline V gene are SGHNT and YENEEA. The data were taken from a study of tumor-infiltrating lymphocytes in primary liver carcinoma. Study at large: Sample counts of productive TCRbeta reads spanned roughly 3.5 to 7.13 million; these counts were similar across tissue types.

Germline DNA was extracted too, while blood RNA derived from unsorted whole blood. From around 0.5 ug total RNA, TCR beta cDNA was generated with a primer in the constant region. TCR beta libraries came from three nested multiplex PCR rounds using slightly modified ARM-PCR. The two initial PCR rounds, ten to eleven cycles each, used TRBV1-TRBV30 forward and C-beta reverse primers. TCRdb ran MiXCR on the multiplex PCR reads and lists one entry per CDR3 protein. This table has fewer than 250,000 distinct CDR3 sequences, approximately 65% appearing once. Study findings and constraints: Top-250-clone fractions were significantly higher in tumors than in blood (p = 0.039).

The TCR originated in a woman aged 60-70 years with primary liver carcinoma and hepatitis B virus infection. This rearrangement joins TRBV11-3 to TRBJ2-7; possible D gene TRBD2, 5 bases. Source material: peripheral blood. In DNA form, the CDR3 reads TGTGCCAGCAGCTTACCCAGGAGGCAGCGGTACTTC. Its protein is CASSLPRRQRYF.